This TCR beta chain was documented in a study of CXCR3-negative and CXCR3-positive naive CD8 T cells. With UMI labels, 5' RACE was used to prepare the TRB cDNA libraries. TCRdb reprocessed the 5' RACE reads; each CDR3 protein has one entry and no DNA is given. The listing records tens of thousands of distinct CDR3 sequences. Study-level findings and limits: The TRB CDR3s that CXCR3-positive naive cells carried were more hydrophobic than those of CXCR3-negative naive cells.

Per the germline V gene, CDR1 is SGHVS and CDR2 is FQNEAQ. CDR3 length equals 12 residues. With respect to this clonotype: The antigen is not known.

This sequence was found in a human donor in good health. Some clones in this sample may be carry-over from other donors' samples. The sample comprised naive CXCR3+ CD8+ T cells from blood. As to subset: CD45RO-CCR7+CD27+CD95- naive CD8+ T cells expressing CXCR3 (TNR3+). The chain employs TRBV7-8 and TRBJ2-7. CDR3 sequence: CASSLMFHEQYF.